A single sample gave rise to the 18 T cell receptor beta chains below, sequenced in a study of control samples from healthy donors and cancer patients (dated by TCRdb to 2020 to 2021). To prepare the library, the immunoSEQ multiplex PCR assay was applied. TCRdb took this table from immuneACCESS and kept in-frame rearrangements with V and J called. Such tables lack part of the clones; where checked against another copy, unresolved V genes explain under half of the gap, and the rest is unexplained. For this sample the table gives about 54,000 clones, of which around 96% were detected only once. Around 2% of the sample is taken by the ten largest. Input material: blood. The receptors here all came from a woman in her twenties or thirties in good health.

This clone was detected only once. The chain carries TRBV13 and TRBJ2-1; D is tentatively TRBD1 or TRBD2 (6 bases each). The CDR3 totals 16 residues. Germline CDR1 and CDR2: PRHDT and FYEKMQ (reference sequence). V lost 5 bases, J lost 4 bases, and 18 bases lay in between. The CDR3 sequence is CASSKLTRTDYNEQFF. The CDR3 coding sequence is TGTGCCAGCAGCAAATTGACTAGGACAGATTACAATGAGCAGTTCTTC.

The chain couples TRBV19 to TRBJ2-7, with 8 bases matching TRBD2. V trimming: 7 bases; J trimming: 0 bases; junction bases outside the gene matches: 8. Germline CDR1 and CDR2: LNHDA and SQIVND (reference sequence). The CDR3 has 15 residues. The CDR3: CASNPGGASSYEQYF. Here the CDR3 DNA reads TGTGCCAGTAACCCGGGGGGGGCGTCCTCCTACGAGCAGTACTTC.

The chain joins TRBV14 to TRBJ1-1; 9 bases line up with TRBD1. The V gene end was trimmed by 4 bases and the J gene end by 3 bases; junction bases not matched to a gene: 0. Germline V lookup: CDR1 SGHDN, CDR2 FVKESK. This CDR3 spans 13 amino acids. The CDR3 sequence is CASSRQGDTEAFF. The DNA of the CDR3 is TGTGCCAGCAGCCGACAGGGGGACACTGAAGCTTTCTTT.

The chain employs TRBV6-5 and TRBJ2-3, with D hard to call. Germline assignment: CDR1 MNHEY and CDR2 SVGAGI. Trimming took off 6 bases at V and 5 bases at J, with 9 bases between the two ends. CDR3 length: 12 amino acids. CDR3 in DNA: TGTGCCAGCAGCGTGATTGGAGATACGCAGTATTTT. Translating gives CASSVIGDTQYF.

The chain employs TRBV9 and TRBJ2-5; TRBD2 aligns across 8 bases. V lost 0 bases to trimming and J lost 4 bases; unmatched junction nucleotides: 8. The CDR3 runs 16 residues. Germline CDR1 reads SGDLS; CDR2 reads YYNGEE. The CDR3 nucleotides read TGTGCCAGCAGCGTAGGGTCCGGGAGGGGAGGAGAGACCCAGTACTTC. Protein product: CASSVGSGRGGETQYF.

CDR3 DNA sequence: TGTGCCTTACTAGCGGGAGAGTACAATGAGCAGTTCTTC. It is translated as CALLAGEYNEQFF. V is TRBV30 and J is TRBJ2-1; 11 positions agree with TRBD2. The CDR3 contains 13 residues. The trim removed 7 bases at V and 4 bases at J, leaving 3 bases unmatched. CDR1 is GTSNPN, CDR2 SVGIG, per germline (reference sequence).

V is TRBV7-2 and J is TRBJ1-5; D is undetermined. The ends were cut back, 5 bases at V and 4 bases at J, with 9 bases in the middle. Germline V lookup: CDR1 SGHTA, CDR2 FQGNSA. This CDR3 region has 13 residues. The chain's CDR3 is CASSIQSNQPQHF. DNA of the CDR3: TGTGCCAGCAGCATACAGAGTAATCAGCCCCAGCATTTT.

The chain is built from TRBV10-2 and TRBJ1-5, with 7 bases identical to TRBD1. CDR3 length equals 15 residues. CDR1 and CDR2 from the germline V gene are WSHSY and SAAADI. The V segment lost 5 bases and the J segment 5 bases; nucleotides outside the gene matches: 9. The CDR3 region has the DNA TGCGCCAGCAGTAGGGGGCGCAGAACGGATCAGCCCCAGCATTTT. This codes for CASSRGRRTDQPQHF.

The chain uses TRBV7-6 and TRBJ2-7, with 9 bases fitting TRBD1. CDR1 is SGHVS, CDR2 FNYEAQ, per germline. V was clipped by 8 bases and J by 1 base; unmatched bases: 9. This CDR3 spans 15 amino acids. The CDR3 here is CASGQTGGRSYEQYF. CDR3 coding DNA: TGTGCCAGCGGGCAAACAGGGGGCCGGTCCTACGAGCAGTACTTC. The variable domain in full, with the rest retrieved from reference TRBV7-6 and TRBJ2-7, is GAGVSQSPRYKVTKRGQDVALRCDPISGHVSLYWYRQALGQGPEFLTYFNYEAQQDKSGLPNDRFSAERPEGSISTLTIQRTEQRDSAMYRCASGQTGGRSYEQYFGPGTRLTVT.

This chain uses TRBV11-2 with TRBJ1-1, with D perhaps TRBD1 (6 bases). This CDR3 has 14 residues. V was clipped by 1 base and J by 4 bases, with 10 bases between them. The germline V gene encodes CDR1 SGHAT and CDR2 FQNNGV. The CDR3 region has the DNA TGTGCCAGCAGCTTAGTTAGGGGGGTCACTGAAGCTTTCTTT. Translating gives CASSLVRGVTEAFF.

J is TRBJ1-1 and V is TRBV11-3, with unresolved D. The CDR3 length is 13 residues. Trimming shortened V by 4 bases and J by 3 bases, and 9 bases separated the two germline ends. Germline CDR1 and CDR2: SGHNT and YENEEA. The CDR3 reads CASSSRADTEAFF. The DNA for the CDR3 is TGTGCCAGCAGCTCCCGGGCCGACACTGAAGCTTTCTTT.

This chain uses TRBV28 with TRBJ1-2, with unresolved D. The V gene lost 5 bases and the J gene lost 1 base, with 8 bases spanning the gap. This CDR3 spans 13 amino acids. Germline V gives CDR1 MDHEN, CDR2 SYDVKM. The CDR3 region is CASSGEGNYGYTF. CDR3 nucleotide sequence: TGTGCCAGCAGTGGGGAGGGTAACTATGGCTACACCTTC.

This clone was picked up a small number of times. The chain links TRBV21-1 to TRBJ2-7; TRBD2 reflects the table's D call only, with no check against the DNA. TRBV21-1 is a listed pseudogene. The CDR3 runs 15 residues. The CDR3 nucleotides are TGTGCCAGCAGCAAATGGGAGGGGGACGCCTACGAGCAGTACTTC. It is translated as CASSKWEGDAYEQYF.

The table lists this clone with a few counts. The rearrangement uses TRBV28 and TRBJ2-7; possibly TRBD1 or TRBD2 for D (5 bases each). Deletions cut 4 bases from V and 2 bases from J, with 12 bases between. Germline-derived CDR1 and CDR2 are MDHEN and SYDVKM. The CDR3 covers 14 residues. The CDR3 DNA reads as TGTGCCAGCAGTTATTCTACGGGGCCCTACGAGCAGTACTTC. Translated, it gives CASSYSTGPYEQYF.

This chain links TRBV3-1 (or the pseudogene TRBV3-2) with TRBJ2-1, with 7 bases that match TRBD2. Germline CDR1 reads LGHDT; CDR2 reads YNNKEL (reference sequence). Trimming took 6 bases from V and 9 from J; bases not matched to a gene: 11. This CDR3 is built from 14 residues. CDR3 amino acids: CASSSPLREVEQFF. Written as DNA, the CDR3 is TGTGCCAGCAGTTCCCCTTTACGGGAGGTTGAGCAGTTCTTC.

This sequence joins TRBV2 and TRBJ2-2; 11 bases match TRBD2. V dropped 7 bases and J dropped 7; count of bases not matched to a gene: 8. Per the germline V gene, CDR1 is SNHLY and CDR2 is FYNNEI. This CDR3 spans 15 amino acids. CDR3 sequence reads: CASKPPSGRIGELFF. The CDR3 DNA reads TGTGCCAGCAAGCCCCCTAGCGGGAGGATCGGGGAGCTGTTTTTT.

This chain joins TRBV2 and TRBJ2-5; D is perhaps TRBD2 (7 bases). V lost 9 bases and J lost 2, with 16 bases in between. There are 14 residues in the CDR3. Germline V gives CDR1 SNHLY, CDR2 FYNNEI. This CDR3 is CARSGTPPQETQYF. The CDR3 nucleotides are TGTGCCAGGAGCGGGACACCACCACAAGAGACCCAGTACTTC.

This CDR3 is CASSILQGMERDKQFF. The CDR3 DNA reads as TGTGCCAGTAGTATACTGCAGGGGATGGAGCGGGATAAACAGTTCTTC. The rearrangement links TRBV19 to TRBJ2-1, with D perhaps TRBD2 (7 bases). V was shortened by 2 bases and J by 13 bases, with 24 bases between the two germline ends. This CDR3 contains 16 residues. Germline assignment: CDR1 LNHDA and CDR2 SQIVND (reference sequence).